One sample yielded the 20 T cell receptor beta chains listed below, sequenced in a study of long-term antiretroviral therapy in people with HIV. This was the immunoSEQ v3.0 assay at survey level. Generated by immunoSEQ multiplex PCR, the TCRdb table keeps only in-frame clones and is missing some. The data contain tens of thousands of clones, more than 75% of them singletons. The sequencing used unsorted PBMCs, collected 4.7 to 5 years after starting antiretroviral therapy. The receptors originated from a man between 35 and 55 years old with HIV.

This chain links TRBV4-1 with TRBJ2-7, with 12 bases lining up with TRBD2. J lost 2 bases, V lost 3 bases, and 2 bases had no gene match. The CDR3 totals 15 residues. The V gene's germline CDR1 is MGHRA and CDR2 YSYEKL. The CDR3 loop is CASSQASGGAYEQYF. CDR3 bases: TGCGCCAGCAGCCAGGCTAGCGGGGGGGCCTACGAGCAGTACTTC.

V and J are TRBV9 and TRBJ2-3; tentatively, D is TRBD1 or TRBD2 (5 bases each). V was pared by 0 bases and J by 3 bases, with 11 bases between. CDR1 and CDR2 (germline): SGDLS, YYNGEE. The CDR3 covers 15 residues. Here the CDR3 reads CASSVDGAGTDTQYF. DNA of the CDR3: TGTGCCAGCAGCGTAGACGGGGCAGGGACAGATACGCAGTATTTT.

The chain employs TRBV19 and TRBJ1-2, with D possibly matching TRBD1 (6 bases). CDR3 length: 13 residues. Germline-derived CDR1 and CDR2 are LNHDA and SQIVND (reference sequence). V was cut by 3 bases and J by 8 bases, with 13 bases left in between. The CDR3 here is CASSILGGFGYTF. The CDR3 nucleotides are TGTGCCAGTAGTATCTTGGGGGGCTTCGGCTACACCTTC.

This clone was seen just once. The chain employs TRBV19 and TRBJ2-3, with TRBD2 matching 8 bases. The CDR3 has 15 residues. V was pared by 5 bases and J by 0 bases, with 4 bases of the junction left unmatched. Per germline, CDR1 LNHDA and CDR2 SQIVND (reference sequence). The CDR3 DNA reads TGTGCCAGTAGTGTTACTAGCGGTAGCACAGATACGCAGTATTTT. As protein: CASSVTSGSTDTQYF.

V usage is TRBV6-1 and J usage is TRBJ1-2, with D uncertain. Germline CDR1 and CDR2: MNHNS and SASEGT. V lost 5 bases to trimming and J lost 3 bases, with 4 bases between them. The CDR3 consists of 11 residues. CDR3 region: CASSMDYGYTF. The DNA of the CDR3 is TGTGCCAGCAGTATGGACTATGGCTACACCTTC.

CDR3 region: CASSENRNSYEQYF. The CDR3 DNA reads TGTGCCAGCAGTGAAAACAGAAACTCCTACGAGCAGTACTTC. The V gene is TRBV6-1, the J gene TRBJ2-7; D remains unclear. Germline-derived CDR1 and CDR2 are MNHNS and SASEGT. V gave up 2 bases and J gave up 0 bases, with 8 bases separating them. The CDR3 length is 14 residues.

This chain joins TRBV28 and TRBJ2-1; D may match TRBD1 or TRBD2 (6 bases each). The CDR3 loop spans 16 amino acids. Germline CDR1 MDHEN, CDR2 SYDVKM. V was pared by 6 bases and J by 4 bases, with 19 bases between. CDR3 bases: TGTGCCAGCAGGGGGGGCGGGTTCGGTCTTTACAATGAGCAGTTCTTC. It specifies CASRGGGFGLYNEQFF.

This clone was seen a handful of times. This chain joins TRBV7-9 and TRBJ1-5; D call uncertain. Trimming left V 4 bases short and J 5 bases short, with 12 bases between. The CDR3 spans 14 residues. CDR1 and CDR2 from the germline V gene are SEHNR and FQNEAQ (reference sequence). The CDR3 is CASSSSPRDQPQHF. Written as DNA, the CDR3 is TGTGCCAGCAGCTCCAGCCCGAGGGATCAGCCCCAGCATTTT.

This clone was picked up one time. The rearrangement joins TRBV5-1 to TRBJ1-1; D is unclear. This CDR3 is 13 amino acids long. CDR1 SGHRS and CDR2 YFSETQ come from the germline V gene. V lost 0 bases and J lost 1, with 4 bases in between. The CDR3 loop is CASSLAGNTEAFF. For the CDR3, the DNA is TGCGCCAGCAGCTTGGCAGGGAACACTGAAGCTTTCTTT. Full variable domain (rest looked up from reference TRBV5-1 and TRBJ1-1): KAGVTQTPRYLIKTRGQQVTLSCSPISGHRSVSWYQQTPGQGLQFLFEYFSETQRNKGNFPGRFSGRQFSNSRSEMNVSTLELGDSALYLCASSLAGNTEAFFGQGTRLTVV.

This chain uses TRBV18 with TRBJ2-3; 9 bases agree with TRBD2. The germline V gene has CDR1 KGHSH and CDR2 LQKENI. V dropped 5 bases and J dropped 2; count of bases not matched to a gene: 8. CDR3 length: 16 amino acids. CDR3 DNA sequence: TGTGCCAGCTCAAACATAGCGGGAGCCTCCACAGATACGCAGTATTTT. Translated, it gives CASSNIAGASTDTQYF.

A single count supports this clone. The chain recombines TRBV19 with TRBJ1-5; D is possibly TRBD1 (5 bases). Germline V lookup: CDR1 LNHDA, CDR2 SQIVND (reference sequence). The CDR3 has 16 residues. V dropped 6 bases and J dropped 6 bases, with 21 bases sitting between them. The CDR3 DNA sequence: TGTGCCAGTAGCCTCGACAGAAGGGCCATCCCTCAGCCCCAGCATTTT. Translated: CASSLDRRAIPQPQHF.

V is TRBV15 and J is TRBJ2-7, with 8 nucleotides matching TRBD1. Germline CDR1 and CDR2: LNHNV and YYDKDF (reference sequence). V shed 5 bases, J shed 3 bases, and the junction held 9 bases outside the gene matches. This CDR3 has 15 residues. In nucleotides, the CDR3 is TGTGCCACCAGCGTTTTGTCCAGGGGGCTCTACGAGCAGTACTTC. Protein: CATSVLSRGLYEQYF. The full variable domain, with the rest looked up from reference TRBV15 and TRBJ2-7, is DAMVIQNPRYQVTQFGKPVTLSCSQTLNHNVMYWYQQKSSQAPKLLFHYYDKDFNNEADTPDNFQSRRPNTSFCFLDIRSPGLGDTAMYLCATSVLSRGLYEQYFGPGTRLTVT.

The V call is TRBV7-9, the J call TRBJ2-5; no clear D. Trimming stripped 8 bases from V and 1 base from J, with 11 bases between. CDR3 length: 13 residues. Germline loops: CDR1 SEHNR, CDR2 FQNEAQ (reference sequence). The CDR3 region is CASGHWIQETQYF. DNA for the CDR3: TGTGCCAGCGGTCACTGGATCCAAGAGACCCAGTACTTC.

The chain couples TRBV5-4 to TRBJ2-3, with TRBD2 matching over 8 bases. Trimming took 4 bases from V and 6 from J; bases not matched to a gene: 10. Germline CDR1 and CDR2: SGHNT and YYREEE (reference sequence). This CDR3 has 15 residues. Here the CDR3 reads CASSTAGGVGDTQYF. The CDR3 DNA reads as TGTGCCAGCAGCACGGCGGGGGGAGTCGGGGATACGCAGTATTTT. The full variable domain, rest sourced from reference TRBV5-4 and TRBJ2-3, is ETGVTQSPTHLIKTRGQQVTLRCSSQSGHNTVSWYQQALGQGPQFIFQYYREEENGRGNFPPRFSGLQFPNYSSELNVNALELDDSALYLCASSTAGGVGDTQYFGPGTRLTVL.

This clone was seen only once. J is TRBJ2-3 and V is TRBV28; D possibly matches TRBD1 or TRBD2 (5 bases each). Germline CDR1 reads MDHEN; CDR2 reads SYDVKM. V gave up 7 bases and J gave up 8 bases, with 28 bases separating them. The CDR3 has 17 amino acids. CDR3 nucleotide sequence: TGTGCCAGCACCCCTAGTGTGGAGCAGAGGGGCCGTGCTACGCAGTATTTT. Protein product: CASTPSVEQRGRATQYF.

CDR3 sequence: CASSPALGFRESDEQYF. In DNA form, the CDR3 reads TGTGCCAGCAGCCCGGCCCTAGGTTTTAGGGAAAGCGACGAGCAGTACTTC. The chain recombines TRBV5-8 with TRBJ2-7; D is unclear. Germline CDR1 is SGHTS and CDR2 is YDEGEE. V lost 4 bases and J 5 bases, leaving 25 bases between the germline ends. The CDR3 loop spans 17 amino acids.

The V and J genes are TRBV2 and TRBJ1-5; TRBD1 agrees at 8 bases. V shed 6 bases, J shed 6 bases, and the junction held 10 bases outside the gene matches. The CDR3 is made up of 15 amino acids. Germline CDR1 SNHLY, CDR2 FYNNEI. DNA of the CDR3: TGTGCCAGCAGCGAATTTTCAGGGGGCGGTCAGCCCCAGCATTTT. It specifies CASSEFSGGGQPQHF.

This clone occurred once. This chain uses TRBV4-2 with TRBJ1-1; the D is unclear. CDR3 length equals 13 residues. V dropped 1 base and J dropped 2 bases, with 5 bases sitting between them. Germline V gene sequence: CDR1 LGHNA, CDR2 YNFKEQ. CDR3 residues: CASSQVYNTEAFF. CDR3 coding DNA: TGTGCCAGCAGCCAAGTCTATAACACTGAAGCTTTCTTT.

The J gene is TRBJ1-5, the V gene TRBV27, with D perhaps TRBD1 (5 bases). This CDR3 contains 14 residues. Trimming pared 3 bases from V and 6 bases from J, leaving 12 bases between. Germline V gives CDR1 MNHEY, CDR2 SMNVEV (reference sequence). CDR3 in amino acids: CASSFLGGAQPQHF. The CDR3 coding sequence is TGTGCCAGCAGTTTTCTCGGGGGTGCTCAGCCCCAGCATTTT.

The gene calls are TRBV21-1 and TRBJ1-4. TRBV21-1 is a known pseudogene. CDR3 size: 12 residues. The CDR3 nucleotides are TGTGCCAGCAGCAAGAGCCGGGAAAAACTGTTTTTT. Translation: CASSKSREKLFF.